The sequence of this T cell receptor (beta chain) was determined in a study of cytomegalovirus exposure and HLA in healthy donors. In the study overall: The 100 million to 140 million unique TCR beta sequences, from some 170 million T cells, were found by an earlier analysis. Study findings and constraints: It was shown in a later analysis that HLA-associated TCR beta chains were more clonally expanded than other, equally common chains. The authors later linked a missense DCLRE1C variant to TCR beta V- and J-gene trimming. Analyzed later, association rates of TCRs varied across HLA loci, with DRB1 most and HLA-C fewest.

The PCR used 60 Vbeta and 13 Jbeta primers. The assay was immunoSEQ multiplex PCR, and TCRdb's table has in-frame clones only and misses some. The table lists 130,000 to 150,000 clones, roughly four fifths of them singletons. V was cut by 0 bases and J by 4 bases, with 12 bases left in between. The CDR3 spans 14 residues. The germline gives CDR1 GTSNPN, CDR2 SVGIG (reference sequence). Comment on this clone: What it binds is unknown.

The specimen was PBMCs. The rearrangement links TRBV30 to TRBJ2-5, with a weak D call TRBD2 (6 bases). The receptor comes from a man aged 40-55 years in good health and CMV-seropositive. The CDR3 DNA is TGTGCCTGGAGTGTAGGCCAGGGAGGAGAGACCCAGTACTTC. Translation: CAWSVGQGGETQYF.